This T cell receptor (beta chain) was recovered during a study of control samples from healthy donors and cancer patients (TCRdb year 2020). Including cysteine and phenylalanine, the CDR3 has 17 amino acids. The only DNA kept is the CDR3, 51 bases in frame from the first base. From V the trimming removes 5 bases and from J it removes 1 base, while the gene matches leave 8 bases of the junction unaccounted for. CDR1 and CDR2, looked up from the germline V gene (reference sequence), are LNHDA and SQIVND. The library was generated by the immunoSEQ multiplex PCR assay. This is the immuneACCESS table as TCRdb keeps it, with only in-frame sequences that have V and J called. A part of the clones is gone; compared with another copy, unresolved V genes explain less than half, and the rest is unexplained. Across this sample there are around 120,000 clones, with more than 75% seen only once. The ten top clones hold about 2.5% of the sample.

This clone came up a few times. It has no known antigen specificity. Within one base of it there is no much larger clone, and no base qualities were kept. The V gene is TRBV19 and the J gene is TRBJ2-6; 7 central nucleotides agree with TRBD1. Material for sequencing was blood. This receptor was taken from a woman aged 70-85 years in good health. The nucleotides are TGTGCCAGTAGTCCTGGCACAGGGGCGTCTGGGGCCAACGTCCTGACTTTC. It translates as CASSPGTGASGANVLTF. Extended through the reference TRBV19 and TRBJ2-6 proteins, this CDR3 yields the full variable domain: DGGITQSPKYLFRKEGQNVTLSCEQNLNHDAMYWYRQDPGQGLRLIYYSQIVNDFQKGDIAEGYSVSREKKESFPLTVTSAQKNPTAFYLCASSPGTGASGANVLTFGAGSRLTVL.